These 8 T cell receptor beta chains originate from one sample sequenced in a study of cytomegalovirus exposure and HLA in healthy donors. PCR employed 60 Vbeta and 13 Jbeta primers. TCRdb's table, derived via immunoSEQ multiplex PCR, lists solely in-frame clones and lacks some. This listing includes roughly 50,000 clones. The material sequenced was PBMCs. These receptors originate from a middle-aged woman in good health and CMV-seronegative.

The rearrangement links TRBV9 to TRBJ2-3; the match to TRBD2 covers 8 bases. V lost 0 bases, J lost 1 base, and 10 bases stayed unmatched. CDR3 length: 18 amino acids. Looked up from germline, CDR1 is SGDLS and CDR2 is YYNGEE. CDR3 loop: CASSVVPSPAGGTDTQYF. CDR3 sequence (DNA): TGTGCCAGCAGCGTAGTCCCCTCCCCAGCGGGGGGCACAGATACGCAGTATTTT.

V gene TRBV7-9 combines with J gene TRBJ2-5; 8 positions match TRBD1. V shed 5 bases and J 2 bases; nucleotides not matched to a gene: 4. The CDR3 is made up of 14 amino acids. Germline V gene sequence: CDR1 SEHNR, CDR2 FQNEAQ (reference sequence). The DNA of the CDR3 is TGTGCCAGCAGCCCAGGGACAGGACAAGAGACCCAGTACTTC. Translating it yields CASSPGTGQETQYF.

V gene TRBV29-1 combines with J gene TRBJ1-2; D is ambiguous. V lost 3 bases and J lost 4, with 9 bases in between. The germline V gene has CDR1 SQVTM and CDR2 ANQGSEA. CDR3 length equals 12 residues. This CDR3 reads CSVEAGPYGYTF. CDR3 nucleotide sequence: TGCAGCGTTGAGGCAGGCCCCTATGGCTACACCTTC.

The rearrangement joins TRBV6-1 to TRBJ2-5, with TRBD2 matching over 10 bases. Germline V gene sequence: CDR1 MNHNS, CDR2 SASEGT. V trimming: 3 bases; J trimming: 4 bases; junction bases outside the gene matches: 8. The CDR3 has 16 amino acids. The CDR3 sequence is CASSDGLAEGGETQYF. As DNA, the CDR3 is TGTGCCAGCAGTGATGGACTAGCGGAAGGAGGAGAGACCCAGTACTTC.

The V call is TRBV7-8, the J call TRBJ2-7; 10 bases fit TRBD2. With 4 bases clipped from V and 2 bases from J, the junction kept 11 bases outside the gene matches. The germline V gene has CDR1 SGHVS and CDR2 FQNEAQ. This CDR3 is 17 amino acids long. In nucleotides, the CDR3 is TGTGCCAGCAGCTACCTTTCGAGTAGCGGGAGGCCCTACGAGCAGTACTTC. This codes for CASSYLSSSGRPYEQYF.

CDR3 protein: CASSVRDSWGDAQYF. The CDR3 DNA sequence: TGCGCCAGCAGTGTCAGGGACTCCTGGGGCGATGCGCAGTATTTT. The V gene is TRBV4-1, the J gene TRBJ2-3; D might be TRBD2 (6 bases). CDR3 length equals 15 residues. CDR1 MGHRA and CDR2 YSYEKL come from the germline V gene. Trimming pared 6 bases from V and 10 bases from J, leaving 23 bases between.

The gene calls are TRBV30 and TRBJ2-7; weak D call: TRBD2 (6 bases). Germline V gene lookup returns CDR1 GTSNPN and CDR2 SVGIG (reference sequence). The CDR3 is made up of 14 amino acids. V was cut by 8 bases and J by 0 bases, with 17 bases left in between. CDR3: CAGRGFGLSYEQYF. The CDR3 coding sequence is TGTGCCGGGCGGGGATTCGGACTCTCCTACGAGCAGTACTTC.

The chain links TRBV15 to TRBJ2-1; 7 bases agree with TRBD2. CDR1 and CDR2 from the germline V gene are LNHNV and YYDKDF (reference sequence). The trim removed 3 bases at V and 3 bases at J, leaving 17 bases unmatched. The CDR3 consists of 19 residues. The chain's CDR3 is CATSSAPPSWEGLYNEQFF. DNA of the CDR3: TGTGCCACCAGCAGTGCTCCCCCTTCGTGGGAGGGCCTCTACAATGAGCAGTTCTTC.